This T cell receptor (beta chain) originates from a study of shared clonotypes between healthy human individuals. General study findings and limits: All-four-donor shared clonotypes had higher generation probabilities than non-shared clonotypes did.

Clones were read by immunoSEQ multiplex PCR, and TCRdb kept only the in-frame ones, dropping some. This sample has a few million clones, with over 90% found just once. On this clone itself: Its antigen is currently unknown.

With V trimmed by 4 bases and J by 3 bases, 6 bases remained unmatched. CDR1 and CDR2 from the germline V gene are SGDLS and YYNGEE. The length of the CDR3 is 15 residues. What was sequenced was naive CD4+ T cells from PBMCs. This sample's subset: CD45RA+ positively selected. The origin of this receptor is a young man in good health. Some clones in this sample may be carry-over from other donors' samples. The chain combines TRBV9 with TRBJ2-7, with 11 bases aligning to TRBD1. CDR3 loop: CASSPRDRGYYEQYF. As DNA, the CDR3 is TGTGCCAGCAGCCCCCGGGACAGGGGGTACTACGAGCAGTACTTC.